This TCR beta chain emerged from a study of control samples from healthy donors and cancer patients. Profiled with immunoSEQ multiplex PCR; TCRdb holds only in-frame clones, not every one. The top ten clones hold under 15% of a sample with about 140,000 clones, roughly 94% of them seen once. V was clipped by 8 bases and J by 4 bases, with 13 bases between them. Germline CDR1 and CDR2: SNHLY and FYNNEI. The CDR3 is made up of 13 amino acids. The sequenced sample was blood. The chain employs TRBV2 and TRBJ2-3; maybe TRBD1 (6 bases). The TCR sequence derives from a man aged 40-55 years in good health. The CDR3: CASGGEGADTQYF. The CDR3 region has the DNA TGTGCCAGCGGGGGAGAGGGGGCAGATACGCAGTATTTT.